This T cell receptor beta chain was identified during a study of CD8 T cells in Susac syndrome. The germline V and J ends were trimmed by 2 bases and 2 bases, with 6 bases remaining between them. Germline V gives CDR1 SGHNT, CDR2 YYREEE (reference sequence). The CDR3 is 13 residues long. Negative isolation yielded CD4+ and CD8+ T cells, and FACS enriched TEMRA cells. The RNA, roughly 0.45 to 1 ug, was put through reverse transcription using random hexamers. One entry per CDR3 protein results from TCRdb running MiXCR on the immunoSEQ multiplex PCR reads. The data show 150,000 to 200,000 distinct CDR3 sequences, about 95% seen once.

The sample was CD4+ T cells from PBMCs. The origin of this receptor is a human donor with multiple sclerosis. The V and J genes are TRBV5-4 and TRBJ2-3; D not resolved. The CDR3 DNA reads TGTGCCAGCAGCTTAACAGTCACAGATACGCAGTATTTT. Its protein is CASSLTVTDTQYF.